These 10 T cell receptor beta chains were all obtained from the same sample, sequenced in a study of early T cells in non-severe SARS-CoV-2 infection. Using its own MiXCR run on the 5' RACE reads, TCRdb lists one record per CDR3 protein. The sample consists of roughly 50,000 distinct CDR3 sequences, over 7.5% of them appearing once. Material: whole blood. Receptors originate from an adult who was a healthcare worker with PCR-confirmed SARS-CoV-2 infection or an uninfected control (not recorded which).

The rearrangement links TRBV5-1 to TRBJ1-1; weak D call: TRBD1 (5 bases). CDR1 is SGHRS and CDR2 is YFSETQ in the germline V gene. This CDR3 comprises 13 residues. V lost 7 bases and J lost 0, with 10 bases in between. The CDR3 spells CASAGTVNTEAFF. The CDR3, as DNA: TGCGCCAGCGCCGGGACCGTGAACACTGAAGCTTTCTTT. The full variable domain, with the rest looked up from reference TRBV5-1 and TRBJ1-1, is KAGVTQTPRYLIKTRGQQVTLSCSPISGHRSVSWYQQTPGQGLQFLFEYFSETQRNKGNFPGRFSGRQFSNSRSEMNVSTLELGDSALYLCASAGTVNTEAFFGQGTRLTVV.

The genes are TRBV2 and TRBJ2-2; 12 bases line up with TRBD2. The CDR3 has 16 amino acids. V dropped 2 bases and J dropped 4; count of bases not matched to a gene: 2. CDR1 SNHLY and CDR2 FYNNEI come from the germline V gene. The CDR3 is CASSERLAGATGELFF. CDR3 DNA sequence: TGTGCCAGCAGTGAAAGACTAGCGGGGGCCACCGGGGAGCTGTTTTTT.

The chain recombines TRBV28 with TRBJ1-1; D unclear. This CDR3 has 14 residues. Trimming took 4 bases from V and 1 from J, leaving 10 bases between them. Germline values: CDR1 MDHEN, CDR2 SYDVKM. CDR3 region: CASSSEVRNTEAFF. DNA of the CDR3: TGTGCCAGCAGTTCGGAAGTACGGAACACTGAAGCTTTCTTT.

The chain joins TRBV3-1 to TRBJ1-2, with TRBD1 as a possible D gene (5 bases). The V and J ends lost 0 bases and 10 bases respectively, with 9 bases between them. Germline values: CDR1 LGHDT, CDR2 YNNKEL (reference sequence). The CDR3 spans 12 residues. This CDR3 reads CASSQDVGAYTF. In DNA, the CDR3 is TGTGCCAGCAGCCAAGATGTTGGGGCCTACACCTTC.

The rearrangement links TRBV6-5 to TRBJ1-1; D might be TRBD1 (5 bases). Trimming pared 10 bases from V and 5 bases from J, leaving 11 bases between. CDR3 length: 11 amino acids. Germline CDR1 MNHEY, CDR2 SVGAGI. The CDR3 loop reads CATEWGTEAFF. In DNA form, the CDR3 reads TGTGCCACCGAGTGGGGGACTGAAGCTTTCTTT.

Many counts were recorded for this clonotype. The chain employs TRBV6-5 and TRBJ2-1, with TRBD1 matching 11 bases. The CDR3 is 14 amino acids. CDR1 is MNHEY and CDR2 is SVGAGI in the germline V gene. Germline trimming cut 5 bases from V and 7 bases from J; bases unmatched to any gene: 4. CDR3: CASSTRDRGNEQFF. CDR3 DNA sequence: TGTGCCAGCAGTACCCGGGACAGGGGGAATGAGCAGTTCTTC.

In its sample, this clonotype was seen many times. The rearrangement links TRBV9 to TRBJ1-5; 8 bases map to TRBD1. Germline CDR1 and CDR2: SGDLS and YYNGEE. There are 15 residues in the CDR3. V shed 4 bases and J 1 base; nucleotides not matched to a gene: 4. The CDR3 bases are TGTGCCAGCAGCCGCGGACAGGGAAGCAATCAGCCCCAGCATTTT. It is translated as CASSRGQGSNQPQHF.

This clonotype came up many times. The genes are TRBV6-2 or TRBV6-3 and TRBJ2-1; 11 bases fit TRBD2. Germline V gene data show CDR1 as MNHEY and CDR2 as SVGEGT. The trim removed 7 bases at V and 7 bases at J, leaving 9 bases unmatched. The CDR3 covers 15 residues. The CDR3 protein is CASILAGDRWNEQFF. CDR3 sequence (DNA): TGTGCCAGCATACTAGCGGGAGATCGTTGGAATGAGCAGTTCTTC.

The rearrangement uses TRBV12-3 or TRBV12-4 and TRBJ1-1; no reliable D call. This CDR3 spans 16 amino acids. Between the trimmed V and J ends, which lost 3 bases and 6 bases, there was a span of 20 bases. The CDR3 spells CASSLDPSLRRSEAFF. The DNA of the CDR3 is TGTGCCAGCAGTTTGGATCCCAGCCTCAGGAGGTCTGAAGCTTTCTTT.

Many counts were recorded for this clonotype. The chain uses TRBV6-5 and TRBJ2-1; D may match TRBD1 or TRBD2 (5 bases each). The CDR3 has 16 residues. Per germline, CDR1 MNHEY and CDR2 SVGAGI. V lost 8 bases, J lost 1 base, and 18 bases lay in between. CDR3 residues: CASYPPSGPSYNEQFF. The DNA of the CDR3 is TGTGCCAGCTACCCCCCGTCGGGGCCTTCCTACAATGAGCAGTTCTTC.